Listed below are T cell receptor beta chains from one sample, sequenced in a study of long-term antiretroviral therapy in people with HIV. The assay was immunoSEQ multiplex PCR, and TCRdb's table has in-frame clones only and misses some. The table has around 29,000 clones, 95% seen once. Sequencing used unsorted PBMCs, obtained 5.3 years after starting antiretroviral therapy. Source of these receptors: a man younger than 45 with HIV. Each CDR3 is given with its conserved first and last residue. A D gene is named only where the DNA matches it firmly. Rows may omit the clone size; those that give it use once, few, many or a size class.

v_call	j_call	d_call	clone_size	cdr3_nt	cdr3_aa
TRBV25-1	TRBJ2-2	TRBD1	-	TGTGCCAGCCGGACAGGGGGCGACACCGGGGAGCTGTTTTTT	CASRTGGDTGELFF
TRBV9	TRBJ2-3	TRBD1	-	TGTGCCAGCAGCACTCAGGGGGCGAGCACAGATACGCAGTATTTT	CASSTQGASTDTQYF
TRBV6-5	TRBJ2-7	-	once	TGTGCCAGCACCGGGGACCCCTACGAGCAGTACTTC	CASTGDPYEQYF
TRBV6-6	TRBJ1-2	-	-	TGTGCCAGCAGCCCGCAGGATGTATATGGCTACACCTTC	CASSPQDVYGYTF
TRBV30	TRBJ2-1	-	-	TGTGCCTGGAGTAGGACAGAATACAATGAGCAGTTCTTC	CAWSRTEYNEQFF
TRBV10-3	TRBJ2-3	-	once	TGTGCCATCAGTGGACAGGCGGTAGATACGCAGTATTTT	CAISGQAVDTQYF
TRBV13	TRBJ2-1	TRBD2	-	TGTGCCAGCAGTTACGGACTAGAACTCAATGAGCAGTTCTTC	CASSYGLELNEQFF
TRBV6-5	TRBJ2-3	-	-	TGTGCCAGCAGGGTATCGGGAGATACGCAGTATTTT	CASRVSGDTQYF
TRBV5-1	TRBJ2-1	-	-	TGCGCCAGCAGCTTGTTCCGCGGAGGCAATGAGCAGTTCTTC	CASSLFRGGNEQFF
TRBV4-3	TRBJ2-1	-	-	TGCGCCAGCAGCCAAGAGGGGGAGCAGTTCTTC	CASSQEGEQFF
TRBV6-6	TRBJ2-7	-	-	TGTGCCAGCTGCTCAACTTGGCCCCACTACGAGCAGTACTTC	CASCSTWPHYEQYF
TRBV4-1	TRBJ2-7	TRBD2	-	TGCGCCAGCAGCCAAGAGTACGGGACTAGCGGAACCTACGAGCAGTACTTC	CASSQEYGTSGTYEQYF
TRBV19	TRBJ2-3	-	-	TGTGCCAGTAGTACACCGGGAGCCCTTCGTCCAGATACGCAGTATTTT	CASSTPGALRPDTQYF
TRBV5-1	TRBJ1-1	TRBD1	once	TGCGCCAGCACCCAGGGGGCGGGGAACACTGAAGCTTTCTTT	CASTQGAGNTEAFF
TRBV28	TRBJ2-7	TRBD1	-	TGTGCCAGCAGTTTCCAAGGACAGGGGCACTACGAGCAGTACTTC	CASSFQGQGHYEQYF
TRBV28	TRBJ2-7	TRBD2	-	TGTGCCAGCAGTTTTTGGAGCGGGAGATTTCGGCGGGGAAATCCCGTCGAGCAGTACTTC	CASSFWSGRFRRGNPVEQYF
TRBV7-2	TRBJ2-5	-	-	TGTGCCAGCAGCTTAGAACGTGGGGAAAAGACCCAGTACTTC	CASSLERGEKTQYF
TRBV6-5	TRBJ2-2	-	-	TGTGCCAGCAGTTACGGCCAGCACACCGGGGAGCTGTTTTTT	CASSYGQHTGELFF
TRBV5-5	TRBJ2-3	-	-	TGTGCCAGCCACGGCAGCCCTATTCGCACAGATACGCAGTATTTT	CASHGSPIRTDTQYF
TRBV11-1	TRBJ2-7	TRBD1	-	TGTGCCAGCAGCTTATTGGGACAGGGCTACGAGCAGTACTTC	CASSLLGQGYEQYF
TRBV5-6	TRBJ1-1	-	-	TGTGCCAGCAGCAAAACTGGGGGTCGGGTTGAAGCTTTCTTT	CASSKTGGRVEAFF
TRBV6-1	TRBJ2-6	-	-	TGTGCCACCGGGCCGTCGGGAGGGGCCAACGTCCTGACTTTC	CATGPSGGANVLTF
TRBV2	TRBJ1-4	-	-	TGTGCCAGCAGTGGAAGGGCAGGGTCTAATGAAAAACTGTTTTTT	CASSGRAGSNEKLFF
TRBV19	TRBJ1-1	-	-	TGTGCCAGTAGTGTCCGAGGACAGAGTAACACTGAAGCTTTCTTT	CASSVRGQSNTEAFF
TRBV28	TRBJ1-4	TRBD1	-	TGTGCCAGCCTACGGGACAGGGAGGTCGGAAAACTGTTTTTT	CASLRDREVGKLFF
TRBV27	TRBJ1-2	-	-	TGTGCCAGCAGTTTATTTGGGATGGAACGCTATGGCTACACCTTC	CASSLFGMERYGYTF
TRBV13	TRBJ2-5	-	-	TGTGCCAGCAGCTCCGTGGAGACCCAGTACTTC	CASSSVETQYF
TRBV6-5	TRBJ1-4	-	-	TGTGCCAGCAGCGGCTGGGGTGGACGGGAAAAACTGTTTTTT	CASSGWGGREKLFF
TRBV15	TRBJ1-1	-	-	TGTGCCACCAGCAGAGATGGCCAGGGAGACACTGAAGCTTTCTTT	CATSRDGQGDTEAFF
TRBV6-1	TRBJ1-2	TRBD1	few	TGTGCCAGCAGTGAAGGGGACAGAAACTATGGCTACACCTTC	CASSEGDRNYGYTF
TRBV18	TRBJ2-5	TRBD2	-	TGTGCCAGCGGAGAGGGACTAGCGGGGGGAGAGACCCAGTACTTC	CASGEGLAGGETQYF
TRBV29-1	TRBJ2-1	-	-	TGCAGCGTTGAAGATCTCGGGGGCGAGGGCTTCTTC	CSVEDLGGEGFF
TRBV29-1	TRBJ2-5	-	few	TGCAGCGTTCCCGGGAGCGAACGAGCCACCCAGTACTTC	CSVPGSERATQYF
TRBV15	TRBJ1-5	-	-	TGTGCCACCAGCAGAGCCACGACAAGCAATCAGCCCCAGCATTTT	CATSRATTSNQPQHF
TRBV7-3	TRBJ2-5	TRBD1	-	TGTGCCAGCAGCTTAGACAGGGTACAAGAGACCCAGTACTTC	CASSLDRVQETQYF
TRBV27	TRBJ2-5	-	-	TGTGCCAGCAGTTTAGGGGAGACCCAGTACTTC	CASSLGETQYF
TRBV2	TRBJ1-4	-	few	TGTGCCAGCAGTGGAGGGTATGAAAAACTGTTTTTT	CASSGGYEKLFF
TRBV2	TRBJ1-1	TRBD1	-	TGTGCCAGGAAGGGACAGCCCTTCACTGAAGCTTTCTTT	CARKGQPFTEAFF
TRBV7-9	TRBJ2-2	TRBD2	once	TGTGCCAGCAGCTTTCCCAGCGGGAGAGGGGGCACCGGGGAGCTGTTTTTT	CASSFPSGRGGTGELFF
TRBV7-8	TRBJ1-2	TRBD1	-	TGTGCCAGCAGTCCCGACAGGGGGCTCGGGTACGGCTATGGCTACACCTTC	CASSPDRGLGYGYGYTF